Listed below are T cell receptor beta chains from one sample, sequenced in a study of regulatory T cells in long-lasting Graves disease. MiXCR was run by TCRdb on the multiplex PCR reads, yielding one entry per CDR3 protein. The table lists hundreds of thousands of distinct CDR3 sequences, around 15% of them singletons. The same sample was also used in a study of T cells in Graves' hyperthyroidism and ophthalmopathy.

The specimen was peripheral blood mononuclear cells (PBMCs), collected at new diagnosis, from a patient treated with antithyroid drugs. Source of these receptors: a woman in her twenties or thirties with Graves disease. Both conserved end residues are part of each CDR3. A D gene is named only where the DNA matches it firmly. Expanded clones get a size class; other rows say once, few or many, or leave the size out.

j_gene | d_gene | v_gene | abundance | CDR3nt | CDR3aa
TRBJ2-1 | TRBD2 | TRBV20-1 | many | TGCAGTGCTGTAGCGGGAGAGGTCTCCTACAATGAGCAGTTCTTC | CSAVAGEVSYNEQFF
TRBJ1-2 | TRBD1 | TRBV29-1 | many | TGCAGCGCCGCCGGGACAGGGGAGTTGGGCTACACCTTC | CSAAGTGELGYTF
TRBJ2-7 | - | TRBV28 | many | TGTGCCAGCAGTCTCCCCTACATTCGTCCCTACGAGCAGTACTTC | CASSLPYIRPYEQYF
TRBJ2-1 | - | TRBV27 | many | TGTGCCAGCAGGCTACACAATGAGCAGTTCTTC | CASRLHNEQFF
TRBJ1-1 | - | TRBV28 | few | TGTGCCAGCAGTTTAGAAACATGGGCGGCTTTCTTT | CASSLETWAAFF
TRBJ2-7 | - | TRBV20-1 | many | TGCAGTGCTAGAGCAAACCCCCCCTACGAGCAGTACTTC | CSARANPPYEQYF
TRBJ2-1 | - | TRBV28 | few | TGTGCCAGCAGTTTTAAAAACAATGAGCAGTTCTTC | CASSFKNNEQFF
TRBJ2-1 | - | TRBV7-2 | few | TGTGCCAGCAGCGCCTGGGGTGGTGACAATGAGCAGTTCTTC | CASSAWGGDNEQFF
TRBJ1-2 | - | TRBV20-1 | few | TGCAGTGCTACCCGACAGGTTGGGAGCTATGGCTACACCTTC | CSATRQVGSYGYTF
TRBJ1-2 | TRBD1 | TRBV6-5 | few | TGTGCCAGCAGTTTCTCCGGGACAGGAGATAATGGCTACACCTTC | CASSFSGTGDNGYTF
TRBJ2-7 | - | TRBV7-9 | many | TGTGCCAGCAGCTTAGACGGGGGCGCCTACGAGCAGTACTTC | CASSLDGGAYEQYF
TRBJ2-7 | TRBD2 | TRBV13 | - | TGTGCCAGCAGCACGGGACTAGCGGGAGGGCAATACAATGAGCAGTACTTC | CASSTGLAGGQYNEQYF
TRBJ2-3 | TRBD2 | TRBV20-1 | many | TGCAGTGCTAGAGACGGGAGGTTGGGCACAGATACGCAGTATTTT | CSARDGRLGTDTQYF
TRBJ2-1 | - | TRBV7-2 | many | TGTGCCAGCAGCTTAGTTCGGAGGGTTAATGAGCAGTTCTTC | CASSLVRRVNEQFF
TRBJ1-2 | - | TRBV10-3 | few | TGTGCCATCAGTGAGTCGTGGGGGCAGGACTATGGCTACACCTTC | CAISESWGQDYGYTF
TRBJ2-3 | - | TRBV2 | many | TGTGCCAGCAGTGAAGGCACAGATACGCAGTATTTT | CASSEGTDTQYF
TRBJ2-3 | TRBD2 | TRBV11-2 | many | TGTGCCAGCAGCTCCTCTCCGGGACTAGCTGCTATAGAGAATACGCAGTATTTT | CASSSSPGLAAIENTQYF
TRBJ2-1 | TRBD2 | TRBV2 | - | TGTGCCAGCATGGGACTAGCGCACAATGAGCAGTTCTTC | CASMGLAHNEQFF
TRBJ1-1 | TRBD1 | TRBV18 | many | TGTGCCAGCTCCCTAACGGGACAGGATAACACTGAAGCTTTCTTT | CASSLTGQDNTEAFF
TRBJ1-2 | - | TRBV27 | many | TGTGCCAGCAGTTCCTCGGGACAAGGCTACACCTTC | CASSSSGQGYTF
TRBJ1-2 | - | TRBV20-1 | many | TGCAGTGCTAGACGGCAGGGGTCATATGATTTC | CSARRQGSYDF
TRBJ2-1 | TRBD2 | TRBV19 | - | TGTGCCAGTTCCGGCCGAGCGGGACTAGCGGAAAACAATGAGCAGTTCTTC | CASSGRAGLAENNEQFF
TRBJ2-5 | - | TRBV28 | many | TGTGCCAGCAGTATCCTGCTGAGGGGGGAAGGAGAGACCCAGTACTTC | CASSILLRGEGETQYF
TRBJ1-2 | - | TRBV6-5 | many | TGTGCCAGCAGTTCAGGCGCTAACTATGGCTACACCTTC | CASSSGANYGYTF
TRBJ1-1 | - | TRBV5-1 | - | TGCGCCAGCAGCCCCGGACCCCGTGGGGCGGGGAACACTGAAGCTTACTTT | CASSPGPRGAGNTEAYF
TRBJ2-1 | TRBD2 | TRBV30 | - | TGTGCCTGGAGTGGATCACAAGCGGGAGACTACAATGAGCAGTTCTTC | CAWSGSQAGDYNEQFF
TRBJ2-5 | - | TRBV5-1 | - | TGCGCCAGCAGCCAGCAGCACCGTTCAGAGACCCAGTACTTC | CASSQQHRSETQYF
TRBJ1-6 | - | TRBV5-1 | few | TGCGCCAGCAGGGACATAGATAATTCACCCCTCCACTTT | CASRDIDNSPLHF
TRBJ2-7 | - | TRBV25-1 | - | TGTGCCAGCAGTGACCTCCTGGACGAGCAGTACTTC | CASSDLLDEQYF
TRBJ1-1 | - | TRBV18 | many | TGTGCCAGCTCACAAAGACCCGCGAACACTGAAGCTTTCTTT | CASSQRPANTEAFF
TRBJ2-5 | TRBD2 | TRBV29-1 | many | TGCAGCGTTGAGTACTGGCGGGAGGAATCTGAGACCCAGTACTTC | CSVEYWREESETQYF
TRBJ1-6 | TRBD1 | TRBV20-1 | many | TGCAGTGCTAGGGTGGACAGGGGCGATGATAATTCACCCCTCCACTTT | CSARVDRGDDNSPLHF
TRBJ1-2 | - | TRBV3-1 | many | TGTGCCAGCAGCCAAACGCAGGGCTTGGGCTACACCTTC | CASSQTQGLGYTF
TRBJ1-2 | - | TRBV12-3/TRBV12-4 | many | TGTGCCAGCAGTCGCACCTATGGCTACACCTTC | CASSRTYGYTF
TRBJ2-2 | TRBD2 | TRBV7-2 | many | TGTGCCAGCAGCTCGGGACTAGCGGGAGGTCCCGGGGAGCTGTTTTTT | CASSSGLAGGPGELFF
TRBJ2-7 | - | TRBV7-9 | many | TGTGCCAGCAGCTTGGGTAAGACCGAGCAGTACTTC | CASSLGKTEQYF
TRBJ1-3 | TRBD1 | TRBV28 | - | TGTGCCAGCAGTTTAAGATGGGACAGGGGTCTCTCTGGAAACACCATATATTTT | CASSLRWDRGLSGNTIYF
TRBJ2-3 | - | TRBV18 | - | TGTGCCAGCTCCATCGGGACGGGAAGCACAGATACGCAGTATTTT | CASSIGTGSTDTQYF
TRBJ1-2 | - | TRBV30 | many | TGTGCCTACCGAGGTGGTCCTAGCGGCTATGGCTACACCTTC | CAYRGGPSGYGYTF
TRBJ2-3 | - | TRBV14 | few | TGTGCCAGCCGATCTTCTTCGGCGGGACCGACAGATACGCAGTATTTT | CASRSSSAGPTDTQYF
TRBJ1-1 | - | TRBV28 | many | TGTGCCAGCTCTGCCCCCCTAGGGGTGGCGAACACTGAAGCTTTCTTT | CASSAPLGVANTEAFF
TRBJ2-4 | TRBD1 | TRBV7-8 | many | TGTGCCAGCAGCGCCGGACAGGGGGCGACCAAAAACATTCAGTACTTC | CASSAGQGATKNIQYF
TRBJ1-1 | - | TRBV7-9 | - | TGTGCCAGCAGCAGGGTGTTCGCTTTCTTT | CASSRVFAFF
TRBJ2-4 | - | TRBV5-5 | many | TGTGCCAGCAGCCCCACCCCGCCGCTCGCCAAAAACATTCAGTACTTC | CASSPTPPLAKNIQYF
TRBJ2-1 | TRBD2 | TRBV11-2 | many | TGTGCCAGCAGCTTAAGACTAGCGGGAAGTTCCGGTGAGCAGTTCTTC | CASSLRLAGSSGEQFF